One sample yielded the 30 T cell receptor beta chains listed below, sequenced in a study of T cell repertoires in cytomegalovirus infection. Their specific antigens are unknown. TCRdb reprocessed the reads with MiXCR, giving one entry per CDR3 protein. The sample lists approximately 300,000 distinct CDR3 sequences, around a quarter occurring once. The source material was cultured PBMCs, sampled from culture after CMV antigen stimulation. The source is a human donor in good health (CMV status not recorded). Some clones in this sample may be carry-over from other donors' samples.

The chain has TRBV30 and TRBJ2-2; D unresolved. Deletions cut 2 bases from V and 6 bases from J, with 7 bases between. Germline V lookup: CDR1 GTSNPN, CDR2 SVGIG (reference sequence). The CDR3 spans 12 residues. The CDR3 bases are TGTGCCTGGAGTCTCCTGGCCGGGGAGCTGTTTTTT. It codes for CAWSLLAGELFF. Based on the CDR3 plus reference TRBV30 and TRBJ2-2, the full variable domain is SQTIHQWPATLVQPVGSPLSLECTVEGTSNPNLYWYRQAAGRGLQLLFYSVGIGQISSEVPQNLSASRPQDRQFILSSKKLLLSDSGFYLCAWSLLAGELFFGEGSRLTVL.

The V gene is TRBV6-1, the J gene TRBJ2-1; 7 positions match TRBD1. The germline V gene encodes CDR1 MNHNS and CDR2 SASEGT. Unmatched junction bases numbered 3, after V lost 7 bases and J lost 0 bases. There are 14 residues in the CDR3. The CDR3 here is CASTAGGSYNEQFF. The CDR3, as DNA: TGTGCCAGCACCGCAGGGGGCTCCTACAATGAGCAGTTCTTC.

This rearrangement joins TRBV7-6 to TRBJ1-3; TRBD1 might be the D (6 bases). The CDR3 covers 17 residues. CDR1 and CDR2 (germline): SGHVS, FNYEAQ. V was cut by 0 bases and J by 1 base, with 13 bases left in between. The DNA of the CDR3 is TGTGCCAGCAGCTTAGCCCACGGTGGGACATCTGGAAACACCATATATTTT. Translation gives CASSLAHGGTSGNTIYF.

The chain recombines TRBV4-2 with TRBJ1-2; D is possibly TRBD1 (5 bases). Looked up from germline, CDR1 is LGHNA and CDR2 is YNFKEQ. The CDR3 sequence is 13 residues long. Trimming pared 0 bases from V and 6 bases from J, leaving 8 bases between. CDR3 loop: CASSQDRVHGYTF. The CDR3 bases are TGTGCCAGCAGCCAAGACAGGGTCCATGGCTACACCTTC.

This clonotype has just a few counts. The genes are TRBV24-1 and TRBJ2-3; 11 bases fit TRBD2. Germline trimming cut 6 bases from V and 2 bases from J; bases unmatched to any gene: 9. Germline lookup yields CDR1 KGHDR and CDR2 SFDVKD. This CDR3 contains 17 residues. In DNA, the CDR3 is TGTGCCACCAGTACTTTACTAGCGGGAGCTGTCACAGATACGCAGTATTTT. Residues: CATSTLLAGAVTDTQYF.

V gene TRBV10-2 combines with J gene TRBJ1-1; D is uncertain. Germline assignment: CDR1 WSHSY and CDR2 SAAADI. V shed 0 bases and J shed 4 bases, with 12 bases lying between them. CDR3 size: 15 residues. CDR3 DNA: TGCGCCAGCAGTGAGTCAGGAGGGATGAGCACTGAAGCTTTCTTT. Protein sequence: CASSESGGMSTEAFF.

V is TRBV5-1 and J is TRBJ2-5; D is undetermined. The length of the CDR3 is 15 residues. Germline values: CDR1 SGHRS, CDR2 YFSETQ. V was shortened by 7 bases and J by 0 bases, with 16 bases between the two germline ends. The CDR3 DNA reads as TGCGCCAGCTCCCCACGGACGGTGTACCAAGAGACCCAGTACTTC. Amino acid sequence: CASSPRTVYQETQYF.

This clonotype came up many times. The chain uses TRBV6-1 and TRBJ2-2; TRBD2 agrees at 8 bases. With V trimmed by 5 bases and J by 4 bases, 9 bases remained unmatched. The CDR3 is made up of 16 amino acids. Germline loops: CDR1 MNHNS, CDR2 SASEGT. The CDR3 loop is CASSHLSGRITGELFF. CDR3 DNA sequence: TGTGCCAGCAGTCACCTAAGCGGGAGAATCACCGGGGAGCTGTTTTTT.

The chain uses TRBV7-2 and TRBJ2-5; tentatively, D is TRBD1 or TRBD2 (6 bases each). This CDR3 contains 13 residues. CDR1 and CDR2 (germline): SGHTA, FQGNSA. Trimming stripped 5 bases from V and 5 bases from J, with 12 bases between. CDR3 amino acids: CASSRGDRETQYF. The CDR3 DNA reads as TGTGCCAGCAGCAGGGGGGATCGGGAGACCCAGTACTTC.

The chain recombines TRBV12-3 or TRBV12-4 with TRBJ2-7; TRBD1 is a possible D gene (5 bases). This CDR3 contains 12 residues. Trimming stripped 6 bases from V and 5 bases from J, with 11 bases between. In DNA form, the CDR3 reads TGTGCCAGCAGCCCTGACAGTGACGAGCAGTACTTC. It translates to CASSPDSDEQYF.

This clonotype was picked up a small number of times. The chain joins TRBV7-6 to TRBJ1-2; the match to TRBD1 covers 9 bases. The CDR3 length is 14 residues. Germline CDR1 and CDR2: SGHVS and FNYEAQ. The J segment lost 6 bases and the V segment lost 5 bases, leaving 7 bases of the junction unmatched. The CDR3 DNA reads TGTGCCAGCAGCGCACAGGGGGCCGGGGATGGCTACACCTTC. The encoded protein is CASSAQGAGDGYTF. Looking up the rest from reference TRBV7-6 and TRBJ1-2 gives the full variable domain: GAGVSQSPRYKVTKRGQDVALRCDPISGHVSLYWYRQALGQGPEFLTYFNYEAQQDKSGLPNDRFSAERPEGSISTLTIQRTEQRDSAMYRCASSAQGAGDGYTFGSGTRLTVV.

V is TRBV4-1 and J is TRBJ1-5, with D maybe TRBD1 (5 bases). CDR3 length: 17 amino acids. Looked up from germline, CDR1 is MGHRA and CDR2 is YSYEKL. Trimming cost V 1 base and J 2 bases, with 15 bases left between them. CDR3 region: CASSQGGDELRNQPQHF. The CDR3 DNA follows: TGCGCCAGCAGCCAAGGGGGGGATGAACTTCGCAATCAGCCCCAGCATTTT.

The sample holds many counts of this clonotype. V is TRBV24-1 and J is TRBJ2-1; 15 bases line up with TRBD2. Germline V CDR1 and CDR2: KGHDR, SFDVKD. This CDR3 spans 18 amino acids. V dropped 4 bases and J dropped 5; count of bases not matched to a gene: 8. In DNA form, the CDR3 reads TGTGCCACCAGTGACTCCGGACTAGCGGGAGGGTCCAACAATGAGCAGTTCTTC. Translation gives CATSDSGLAGGSNNEQFF.

The chain links TRBV7-3 to TRBJ1-6; tentative D call: TRBD1 (6 bases). The CDR3 runs to 13 residues. In germline, CDR1 is SGHTA, CDR2 FQGTGA. Trimming took off 8 bases at V and 7 bases at J, with 12 bases between the two ends. The CDR3 nucleotides read TGTGCCAGCGCCGCGGGGGCAAATTCACCCCTCCACTTT. This codes for CASAAGANSPLHF.

The CDR3 sequence is CAISESTGRYGYTF. The CDR3 DNA follows: TGTGCCATCAGTGAGTCAACAGGGAGATATGGCTACACCTTC. The chain carries TRBV10-3 and TRBJ1-2, with TRBD1 as a possible D gene (6 bases). V lost 0 bases, J lost 5 bases, and 10 bases lay in between. Germline loops: CDR1 ENHRY, CDR2 SYGVKD. The CDR3 is made up of 14 amino acids.

This chain links TRBV9 with TRBJ2-1; D possibly corresponds to TRBD2 (5 bases). Germline lookup yields CDR1 SGDLS and CDR2 YYNGEE. The CDR3 has 14 amino acids. The ends were cut back, 0 bases at V and 9 bases at J, with 13 bases in the middle. Here the CDR3 DNA reads TGTGCCAGCAGCGTAGCGGGAATTCGATCTGAGCAGTTCTTC. Protein: CASSVAGIRSEQFF.

The J gene is TRBJ2-7, the V gene TRBV7-2; D perhaps matches TRBD2 (5 bases). This CDR3 is built from 9 residues. Germline loops: CDR1 SGHTA, CDR2 FQGNSA. The CDR3 is CPGYYEQYV. The CDR3 coding sequence is TGCCCGGGGTATTACGAGCAGTACGTC.

This clonotype has more than one count but fewer than ten. This chain links TRBV28 with TRBJ2-7, with 7 positions matching TRBD2. V trimming: 6 bases; J trimming: 3 bases; junction bases outside the gene matches: 5. CDR1 is MDHEN and CDR2 is SYDVKM in the germline V gene. This CDR3 has 13 residues. CDR3 DNA sequence: TGTGCCAGCAGAAAAGCGGGGCTCTACGAGCAGTACTTC. As protein: CASRKAGLYEQYF. The variable domain in full, with the rest retrieved from reference TRBV28 and TRBJ2-7, is DVKVTQSSRYLVKRTGEKVFLECVQDMDHENMFWYRQDPGLGLRLIYFSYDVKMKEKGDIPEGYSVSREKKERFSLILESASTNQTSMYLCASRKAGLYEQYFGPGTRLTVT.

This clonotype showed up just a few times. The genes are TRBV27 and TRBJ2-7; TRBD1 agrees at 9 bases. Germline CDR1 MNHEY, CDR2 SMNVEV (reference sequence). This CDR3 is built from 14 residues. The trim removed 2 bases at V and 1 base at J, leaving 0 bases unmatched. The DNA for the CDR3 is TGTGCCAGCAGTTTAGGGACAGGGTCCTACGAGCAGTACTTC. This encodes CASSLGTGSYEQYF.

The chain uses TRBV24-1 and TRBJ2-1; TRBD2 aligns across 13 bases. In germline, CDR1 is KGHDR, CDR2 SFDVKD. Losses at the gene ends were 4 bases for V and 4 bases for J; bases not matched to a gene: 6. The length of the CDR3 is 17 residues. The CDR3 DNA follows: TGTGCCACCAGTGACCCCGGACTAGCGGGAGCATACAATGAGCAGTTCTTC. Amino acids: CATSDPGLAGAYNEQFF.

J is TRBJ2-3 and V is TRBV10-3, with D hard to call. V was pared by 2 bases and J by 6 bases, with 6 bases between. CDR1 ENHRY and CDR2 SYGVKD come from the germline V gene. CDR3 length: 12 residues. The CDR3 protein is CAISENGDTQYF. In DNA form, the CDR3 reads TGTGCCATCAGTGAGAACGGGGATACGCAGTATTTT.

This clonotype was detected a few times. The chain has TRBV27 and TRBJ2-7; D might be TRBD2 (6 bases). Trimming pared 6 bases from V and 4 bases from J, leaving 13 bases between. Per the germline V gene, CDR1 is MNHEY and CDR2 is SMNVEV (reference sequence). This CDR3 has 13 amino acids. Written as DNA, the CDR3 is TGTGCCAGCAGCCCGGGAGCTCGGTACGAGCAGTACTTC. Amino acid sequence: CASSPGARYEQYF.

V usage is TRBV4-1 and J usage is TRBJ1-1; the D is unclear. V gave up 6 bases and J gave up 5 bases, with 7 bases separating them. Per the germline V gene, CDR1 is MGHRA and CDR2 is YSYEKL. This CDR3 region has 11 residues. CDR3 region: CASSRKTEAFF. The DNA for the CDR3 is TGCGCCAGCAGTAGAAAGACTGAAGCTTTCTTT.

This clonotype was counted a few times. The chain joins TRBV29-1 to TRBJ1-2, with TRBD1 as a possible D gene (5 bases). V was clipped by 1 base and J by 1 base, with 7 bases between them. The CDR3 runs 13 residues. The germline V gene encodes CDR1 SQVTM and CDR2 ANQGSEA. CDR3 DNA: TGCAGCGTTGAAGGGGGGGGTAACTATGGCTACACCTTC. This encodes CSVEGGGNYGYTF.

This clonotype was picked up many times. V and J are TRBV7-2 and TRBJ1-1, with D hard to call. Germline CDR1 reads SGHTA; CDR2 reads FQGNSA. With 3 bases removed from V and 3 bases from J, the gap between germline ends came to 8 bases. CDR3 length equals 13 residues. This chain's CDR3 is CASSLTSYTEAFF. The CDR3 nucleotides are TGTGCCAGCAGCTTGACCTCGTACACTGAAGCTTTCTTT.

Only a few counts were recorded for this clonotype. The CDR3 reads CATSSGQANSPLHF. In DNA form, the CDR3 reads TGTGCCACCAGCAGTGGACAGGCAAACTCACCCCTCCACTTT. The V and J genes are TRBV15 and TRBJ1-6; 7 bases are a match to TRBD1. The CDR3 loop spans 14 amino acids. Looked up from germline, CDR1 is LNHNV and CDR2 is YYDKDF (reference sequence). V lost 3 bases to trimming and J lost 10 bases; unmatched junction nucleotides: 6.

The chain recombines TRBV12-3 or TRBV12-4 with TRBJ2-7; D call uncertain. The CDR3 extends over 14 amino acids. V gave up 3 bases and J gave up 2 bases, with 11 bases separating them. CDR3 residues: CASSFPGLPYEQYF. CDR3 DNA: TGTGCCAGCAGTTTCCCCGGGCTCCCCTACGAGCAGTACTTC.

The V gene is TRBV11-2, the J gene TRBJ2-2, with 9 positions matching TRBD2. The germline V gene encodes CDR1 SGHAT and CDR2 FQNNGV. CDR3 length: 16 amino acids. J was trimmed by 5 bases and V by 6 bases; bases with no gene match: 10. CDR3 DNA sequence: TGTGCCAGCAGTTTTCGACTAGCGGAAACTACCGGGGAGCTGTTTTTT. Protein: CASSFRLAETTGELFF.

The rearrangement links TRBV18 to TRBJ1-1, with D perhaps TRBD1 (5 bases). CDR1 and CDR2 (germline): KGHSH, LQKENI. The CDR3 covers 14 residues. Between the trimmed V and J ends, which lost 3 bases and 4 bases, there was a span of 12 bases. In nucleotides, the CDR3 is TGTGCCAGCTCACCGACAGAAACGGGCACTGAAGCTTTCTTT. It encodes CASSPTETGTEAFF.

Only a few counts were recorded for this clonotype. The chain uses TRBV6-2 or TRBV6-3 and TRBJ2-3, with D perhaps matching TRBD2 (6 bases). V shed 2 bases and J shed 4 bases, with 13 bases lying between them. The CDR3 extends over 15 amino acids. Germline V gene lookup returns CDR1 MNHEY and CDR2 SVGEGT. DNA for the CDR3: TGTGCCAGCAGTTACGGGGAGTCGGGAGCAGATACGCAGTATTTT. Translating it yields CASSYGESGADTQYF.